This T cell receptor beta chain was found in a study of metastatic and nonmetastatic thyroid tumors. The overall study: For malignant and benign thyroid patients, tumor or nodule tissue and blood were the sources whose repertoires were compared. Overall study findings and caveats: Significantly higher TCR beta diversity was reportedly seen in malignant thyroid tumors than benign nodules, in blood and tumor.

As handled by the study authors: The study built a papillary thyroid cancer distant-metastasis classifier from CDR3 differences across clinicopathological groups. Using MiXCR, TCRdb re-called clones from the PCR reads. TCRdb assigned the V and J calls; the authors' analysis was not used. The table shows 20,000 to 25,000 clones, with around 21% occurring only once. V was shortened by 9 bases and J by 6 bases, with 17 bases between the two germline ends. The CDR3 totals 13 residues. From germline, CDR1 is SGHDN and CDR2 FVKESK. A few counts support this clone. Its target is unknown. Within the sample, other DNA sequences also encode this same CDR3. Every patient underwent thyroid surgery untreated.

The receptor was derived from a female donor with papillary thyroid cancer or a benign thyroid nodule (not recorded which). Some clones in this sample may be carry-over from other donors' samples. Sequenced input: blood. The chain is built from TRBV14 and TRBJ2-5; TRBD2 is a possible D gene (6 bases). CDR3 loop: CASSFGGGKTQYF. As DNA, the CDR3 is TGTGCCAGTAGCTTCGGGGGAGGCAAGACCCAGTACTTC.